What follows are 14 T cell receptor beta chains derived from one specimen sequenced in a study of human T cells and chemical hapten exposure. TCRdb re-derived calls from the RACE reads in MiXCR, one entry per CDR3 protein. This sample carries around 300,000 distinct CDR3 sequences, over 5% of them seen once, and the ten largest clones take approximately 8.2%. Documented time point: pre-sensitization, week 0. Treatment in this sample: therapeutic diphenylcyclopropenone sensitization with weekly scalp DPC. Sequencing used whole blood, obtained in connection with sensitization to the hapten diphenylcyclopropenone (DPC). These receptors came from a woman younger than 35 with alopecia areata. Some clones in this sample may be carry-over from other donors' samples.

This clonotype was observed a handful of times. The chain carries TRBV5-1 and TRBJ2-7, with TRBD1 identical over 9 bases. V was pared by 3 bases and J by 3 bases, with 1 base of the junction left unmatched. Germline CDR1 reads SGHRS; CDR2 reads YFSETQ. The CDR3 length is 13 residues. CDR3: CASSSDRGYEQYF. DNA of the CDR3: TGCGCCAGCAGCTCGGACAGGGGCTACGAGCAGTACTTC.

The gene calls are TRBV12-5 and TRBJ2-3; perhaps D is TRBD1 or TRBD2 (6 bases each). Trimming removed 2 bases at V and 8 bases at J, with 29 bases between. The CDR3 sequence is 19 residues long. Germline V CDR1 and CDR2: LGHNT, FRNRAP. The CDR3 DNA is TGTGCTAGTGGTTTGTCCTACGGTTCAGGTCCGGGGGCGCCCCTTACGCAGTATTTT. Its translation: CASGLSYGSGPGAPLTQYF.

Ten or more counts support this clonotype. The chain recombines TRBV5-5 with TRBJ1-4, with unresolved D. The germline V and J ends were trimmed by 4 bases and 7 bases, with 23 bases remaining between them. This CDR3 comprises 17 residues. Looked up from germline, CDR1 is SGHKS and CDR2 is YYEKEE (reference sequence). The CDR3 DNA follows: TGTGCCAGCAGCGATGGCGGCGTTAGGCAGCGACTTGAAAAACTGTTTTTT. The encoded protein is CASSDGGVRQRLEKLFF.

The chain combines TRBV24-1 with TRBJ2-2; D unresolved. The CDR3 loop spans 19 amino acids. V gave up 5 bases and J gave up 0 bases, with 21 bases separating them. Looked up from germline, CDR1 is KGHDR and CDR2 is SFDVKD. For the CDR3, the DNA is TGTGCCACCAGTGTTATCAATGGCGTTGGCGGCCCGAACACCGGGGAGCTGTTTTTT. Translated, it gives CATSVINGVGGPNTGELFF.

This clonotype has only a few counts. The CDR3 loop reads CASSQRYADTQYF. DNA for the CDR3: TGTGCCAGCAGCCAACGCTACGCAGATACGCAGTATTTT. V and J are TRBV14 and TRBJ2-3; no clear D. V lost 2 bases and J 4 bases, leaving 7 bases between the germline ends. The CDR3 spans 13 residues. Looked up from germline, CDR1 is SGHDN and CDR2 is FVKESK. Filled out from reference TRBV14 and TRBJ2-3, the complete variable domain reads EAGVTQFPSHSVIEKGQTVTLRCDPISGHDNLYWYRRVMGKEIKFLLHFVKESKQDESGMPNNRFLAERTGGTYSTLKVQPAELEDSGVYFCASSQRYADTQYFGPGTRLTVL.

This clonotype has a count of ten or more. This chain links TRBV6-2 or TRBV6-3 with TRBJ1-1; no clear D gene. Trimming removed 7 bases from V and 4 bases from J, with 13 bases in between. Germline CDR1 and CDR2: MNHEY and SVGEGT. CDR3 length: 13 residues. In DNA form, the CDR3 reads TGTGCCAGCACTCTCCGCGTCGGCACTGAAGCTTTCTTT. It codes for CASTLRVGTEAFF.

The table lists this clonotype with many counts. CDR3 in amino acids: CASSQTGGDTEAFF. CDR3 bases: TGTGCCAGCAGCCAAACCGGGGGAGACACTGAAGCTTTCTTT. The chain combines TRBV4-2 with TRBJ1-1, with a weak D call TRBD1 (5 bases). V lost 2 bases, J lost 3 bases, and 10 bases lay in between. CDR3 length: 14 residues. Germline CDR1 reads LGHNA; CDR2 reads YNFKEQ.

The chain recombines TRBV12-3 or TRBV12-4 with TRBJ2-2; TRBD1 matches 7 bases. Trimming removed 5 bases from V and 5 bases from J; junction bases left unmatched: 8. The CDR3 totals 15 residues. The CDR3 sequence: CASSRRTGVTGELFF. The CDR3 bases are TGTGCCAGCAGTCGCAGAACAGGGGTAACCGGGGAGCTGTTTTTT.

This clonotype was seen many times. The chain has TRBV10-3 and TRBJ1-5; maybe TRBD1 (5 bases). The CDR3 length is 15 residues. Trimming left V 6 bases short and J 2 bases short, with 14 bases between. Germline CDR1 and CDR2: ENHRY and SYGVKD. Written as DNA, the CDR3 is TGTGCCATCAGGGCAGGGCTGGAGGGCAATCAGCCCCAGCATTTT. As protein: CAIRAGLEGNQPQHF.

This clonotype was counted at least ten times. The V gene is TRBV7-2, the J gene TRBJ1-6, with D hard to call. The germline V gene has CDR1 SGHTA and CDR2 FQGNSA. With 2 bases removed from V and 14 bases from J, the gap between germline ends came to 4 bases. The CDR3 runs 10 residues. CDR3 nucleotides: TGTGCCAGCAGCTTAACGTCCCTCCACTTT. This sequence encodes CASSLTSLHF.

This rearrangement joins TRBV20-1 to TRBJ2-5; 16 nucleotides line up with TRBD2. V trimming: 3 bases; J trimming: 4 bases; junction bases outside the gene matches: 2. Germline V gives CDR1 DFQATT, CDR2 SNEGSKA (reference sequence). This CDR3 is 15 amino acids long. In DNA, the CDR3 is TGCAGTGCTAGGGGACTAGCGGGGGGGCGAGAGACCCAGTACTTC. Protein sequence: CSARGLAGGRETQYF.

The chain couples TRBV13 to TRBJ2-7, with 11 bases lining up with TRBD1. This CDR3 contains 15 residues. Germline V gives CDR1 PRHDT, CDR2 FYEKMQ (reference sequence). V dropped 3 bases and J dropped 7; count of bases not matched to a gene: 8. The CDR3: CASSFGQGAPREQYF. The CDR3 nucleotides read TGTGCCAGCAGCTTCGGACAGGGGGCACCTAGGGAGCAGTACTTC.

In its sample, this clonotype was seen a few times. J is TRBJ1-6 and V is TRBV7-2; D not resolved. The germline gives CDR1 SGHTA, CDR2 FQGNSA. This CDR3 is built from 15 residues. The V gene lost 1 base and the J gene lost 8 bases, with 12 bases spanning the gap. The CDR3 bases are TGTGCCAGCAGCTTAGTCCCTAGCGCGCATTCACCCCTCCACTTT. Translated: CASSLVPSAHSPLHF.

This clonotype was observed many times. The chain has TRBV11-2 and TRBJ1-6, with D perhaps TRBD1 (5 bases). CDR3 length: 15 residues. CDR1 and CDR2 (germline): SGHAT, FQNNGV. Trimming removed 1 base from V and 7 bases from J, with 11 bases in between. Written as DNA, the CDR3 is TGTGCCAGCAGCTTAGGACAGCCCCAGAATTCACCCCTCCACTTT. This gives the protein CASSLGQPQNSPLHF.